Below, 4 T cell receptor beta chains from the same sample are listed, as sequenced in a study of T cell repertoires in cytomegalovirus infection. In TCRdb, the reads were re-called with MiXCR into one record per CDR3 protein. The sample lists approximately 500,000 distinct CDR3 sequences, about 17% occurring once. Sample: CD8+ T cells from PBMCs. These receptors were obtained from a human donor in good health (CMV status not recorded). Some clones in this sample may be carry-over from other donors' samples.

This clonotype was found a few times. V usage is TRBV20-1 and J usage is TRBJ2-1; D might be TRBD2 (6 bases). The germline gives CDR1 DFQATT, CDR2 SNEGSKA (reference sequence). CDR3 length: 14 residues. V lost 3 bases and J 0 bases, leaving 9 bases between the germline ends. The DNA for the CDR3 is TGCAGTGCTAGCGGGGGACCCTCCTACAATGAGCAGTTCTTC. Translating gives CSASGGPSYNEQFF.

This clonotype was recorded many times. The chain joins TRBV7-9 to TRBJ1-5, with D perhaps TRBD1 (6 bases). The CDR3 has 15 amino acids. The germline V gene has CDR1 SEHNR and CDR2 FQNEAQ (reference sequence). The V gene lost 5 bases and the J gene lost 0 bases, with 11 bases spanning the gap. The DNA of the CDR3 is TGTGCCAGCAGCAGTAACAGGGATAGCAATCAGCCCCAGCATTTT. Its translation: CASSSNRDSNQPQHF.

The sample holds many counts of this clonotype. V usage is TRBV7-8 and J usage is TRBJ2-1; 8 nucleotides line up with TRBD2. V lost 5 bases and J lost 5; bases outside the gene matches: 14. Germline CDR1 SGHVS, CDR2 FQNEAQ. The CDR3 has 17 residues. The CDR3 coding sequence is TGTGCCAGCAGCATCCAAGTAGCGGGGCCCCGGAACAATGAGCAGTTCTTC. Protein: CASSIQVAGPRNNEQFF.

This clonotype has a count of ten or more. The gene calls are TRBV12-3 or TRBV12-4 and TRBJ1-2; 8 bases agree with TRBD1. There are 13 residues in the CDR3. Germline trimming cut 6 bases from V and 7 bases from J; bases unmatched to any gene: 7. CDR3 in DNA: TGTGCCAGCAGCCCCACAGGGGGGAGTGGCTACACCTTC. Translation gives CASSPTGGSGYTF.